This entry concerns a single T cell receptor beta chain. This clone was counted once. Its antigen target is currently unknown. Per-nucleotide qualities are absent, and no much larger clonotype sits a single base away. V drops 2 bases and J drops 0 bases, leaving 4 bases in between. Measured from the cysteine to the phenylalanine, the CDR3 is 14 residues long. The sequence is cut down to CDR3 DNA, 42 bases in frame from base 1. CDR1 SNHLY and CDR2 FYNNEI were looked up in the germline V gene. The trial excluded patients who had a history of autoimmune disease or were on systemic immunosuppression. Peripheral blood for TCR sequencing was drawn from every dose cohort at baseline, at cycle 4 day 1 and at cycle 7 day 1. The samples were taken from a phase I, first-in-human, multicenter, open-label dose-escalation trial of ivuxolimab. Adults with locally advanced or metastatic melanoma, renal cell carcinoma, hepatocellular carcinoma or head and neck squamous cell carcinoma were enrolled in the trial. Before TCR sequencing, CD4+ T cells and CD8+ T cells were sorted from peripheral blood as separate populations.

The record originates from a study of OX40 agonist ivuxolimab in advanced cancers. Study-wide context: Ivuxolimab was a fully human IgG2 agonistic monoclonal antibody targeting the costimulatory receptor OX40 (CD134). Intravenous ivuxolimab was administered to patients every 2 weeks at six dose levels: 0.01, 0.1, 0.3, 1.5, 3 and 10 mg/kg. Of the approximately 50 dose-escalation patients, hepatocellular carcinoma was present in about 20, melanoma in approximately 15, renal cell carcinoma in 9 and head and neck cancer in 9. In the dose-escalation cohort, around 80% of patients were male, and the mean age was around 65 years with a range of roughly 20 to 80. Prior anti-PD-1, anti-PD-L1 or anti-CTLA-4 therapy was permitted, and about two fifths of dose-escalation patients had received checkpoint inhibitors. Partial responses occurred in three dose-escalation patients, of whom one had hepatocellular carcinoma and two had cutaneous melanoma. The point of sequencing TCRbeta in the periphery was to test whether ivuxolimab changed TCR sequence diversity and drove clonal T-cell expansion. The paper covers the monotherapy dose-escalation part of the phase I ivuxolimab trial, which included N of about 51 patients.

To sequence the TCRbeta CDR3 region, genomic DNA was isolated from the sorted cells. The immunoSEQ Assay was used for sequencing of TCRbeta CDR3 regions. Not all clones reach the TCRdb copy of this immuneACCESS table, which keeps in-frame sequences only. Checked studies attribute under half of the gap to unresolved V genes and leave the rest unexplained. Recorded for this sample are tens of thousands of clones; over 85% of them occurred a single time. The top ten clones comprise approximately 6% of the sample. The paper as a whole reports these results and caveats: Low levels of normalized T-cell clonal expansion were also shown by some nonresponding patients. At doses from 0.1 to 3.0 mg/kg, clonal expansion was seen in both CD4+ and CD8+ blood T cells between baseline and week 6. In the 0.1-3.0 mg/kg groups, partial responders had among the lowest normalized peripheral clonal expansion, particularly in CD8+ T cells. Antigen specificity was not determined for the clonally expanded peripheral T cells. After ivuxolimab, expanded clones were on average more numerous among CD8+ T cells than among CD4+ T cells.

The specimen was CD4+ or CD8+ T cells sorted from blood, collected in a trial of the OX40 agonist ivuxolimab. The chain uses TRBV2 and TRBJ1-4, with the identity of the D gene unclear. The TCR sequence derives from an adult with an advanced solid tumor such as melanoma, head and neck, liver or kidney cancer. The nucleotides read TGTGCCAGCAGTGAATTTGCAACTAATGAAAAACTGTTTTTT. Translated, this gives CASSEFATNEKLFF.